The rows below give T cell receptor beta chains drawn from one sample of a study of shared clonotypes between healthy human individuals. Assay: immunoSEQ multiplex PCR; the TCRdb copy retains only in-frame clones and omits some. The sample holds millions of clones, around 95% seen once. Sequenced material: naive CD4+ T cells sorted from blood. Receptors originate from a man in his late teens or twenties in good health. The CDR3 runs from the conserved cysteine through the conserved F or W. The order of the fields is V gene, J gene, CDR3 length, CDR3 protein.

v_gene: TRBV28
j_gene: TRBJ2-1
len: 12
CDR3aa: CASSLKGRGQFF

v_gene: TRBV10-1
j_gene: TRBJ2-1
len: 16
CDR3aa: CASSEVGLALYNEQFF

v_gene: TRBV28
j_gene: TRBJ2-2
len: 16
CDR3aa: CASRPRLKGGGGELFF

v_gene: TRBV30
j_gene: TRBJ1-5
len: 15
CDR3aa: CAWSVWGPGNQPQHF

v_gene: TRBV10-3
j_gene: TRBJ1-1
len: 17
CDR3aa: CATTMGQGGRMNTEAFF

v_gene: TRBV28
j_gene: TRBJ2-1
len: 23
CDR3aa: CASSLLLGRIPRLAGGEYNEQFF

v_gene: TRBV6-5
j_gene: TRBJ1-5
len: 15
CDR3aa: CASSSSGTGGQPQHF

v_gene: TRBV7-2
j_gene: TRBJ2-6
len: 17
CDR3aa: CASIRGTGGSGANVLTF

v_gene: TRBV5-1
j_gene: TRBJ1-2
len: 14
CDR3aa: CASSLQGGGDGYTF

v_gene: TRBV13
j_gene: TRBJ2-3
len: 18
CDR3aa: CASSATRLAGVSTDTQYF

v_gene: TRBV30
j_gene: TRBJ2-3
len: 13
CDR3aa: CAAGAGSTDTQYF

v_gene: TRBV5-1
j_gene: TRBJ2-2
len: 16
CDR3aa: CASSGRQGANTGELFF

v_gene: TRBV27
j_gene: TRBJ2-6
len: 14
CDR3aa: CASSLGEGANVLTF

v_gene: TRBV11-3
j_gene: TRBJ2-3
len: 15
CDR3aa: CASSLGTSGRDTQYF

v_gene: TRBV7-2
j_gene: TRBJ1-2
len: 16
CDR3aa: CASSSRGTGGDVGYTF

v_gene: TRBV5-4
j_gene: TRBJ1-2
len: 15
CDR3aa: CASSWGTQASYGYTF

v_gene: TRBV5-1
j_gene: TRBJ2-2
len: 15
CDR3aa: CASSSLDRNTGELFF

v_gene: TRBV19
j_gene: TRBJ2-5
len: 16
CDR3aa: CASGRIIGSMQETQYF

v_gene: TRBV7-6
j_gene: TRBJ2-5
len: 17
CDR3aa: CASSSRLRDRVQETQYF

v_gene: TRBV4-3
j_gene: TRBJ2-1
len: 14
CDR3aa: CASSQESAGGEQFF

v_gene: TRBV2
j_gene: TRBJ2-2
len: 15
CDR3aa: CASSVSGLNTGELFF

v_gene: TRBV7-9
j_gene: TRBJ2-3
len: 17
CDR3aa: CASSTFRTLISTDTQYF

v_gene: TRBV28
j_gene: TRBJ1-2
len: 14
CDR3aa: CASKVAGQGFGYTF

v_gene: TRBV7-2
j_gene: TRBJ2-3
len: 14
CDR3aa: CASSKGGPTDTQYF

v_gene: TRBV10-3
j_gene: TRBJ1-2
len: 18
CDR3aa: CAISESMSPTAPNYGYTF

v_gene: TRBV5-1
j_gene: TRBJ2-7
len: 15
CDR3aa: CASSLGRAAPYEQYF

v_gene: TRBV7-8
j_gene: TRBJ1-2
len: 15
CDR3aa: CASSFNPTGGYGYTF

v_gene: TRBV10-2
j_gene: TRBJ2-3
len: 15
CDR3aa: CASRIASTSTDTQYF

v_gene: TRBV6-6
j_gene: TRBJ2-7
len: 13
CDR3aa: CASSYSLADEQYF

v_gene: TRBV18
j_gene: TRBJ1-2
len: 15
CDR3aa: CASSPQQKANYGYTF

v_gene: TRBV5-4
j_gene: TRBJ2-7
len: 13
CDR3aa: CASEPTPPYEQYF

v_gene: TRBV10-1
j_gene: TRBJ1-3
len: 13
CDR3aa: CASSEKQGNTIYF

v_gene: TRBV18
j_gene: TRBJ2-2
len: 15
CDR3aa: CASSPDRGQGGELFF

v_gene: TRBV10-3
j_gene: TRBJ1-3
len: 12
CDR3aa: CAISGSGNTIYF

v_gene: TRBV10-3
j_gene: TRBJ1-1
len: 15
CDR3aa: CAISVDRGSVTEAFF

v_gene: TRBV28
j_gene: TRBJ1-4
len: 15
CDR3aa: CASSPMQGINEKLFF

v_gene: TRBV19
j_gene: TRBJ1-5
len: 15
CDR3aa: CASSIVRHSNQPQHF

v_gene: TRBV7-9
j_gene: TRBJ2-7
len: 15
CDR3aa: CASSRLDWGNYEQYF

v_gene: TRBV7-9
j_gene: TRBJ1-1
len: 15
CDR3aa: CASSNYGGSNTEAFF

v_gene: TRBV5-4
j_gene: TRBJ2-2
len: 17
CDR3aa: CASSWMGLAESTGELFF

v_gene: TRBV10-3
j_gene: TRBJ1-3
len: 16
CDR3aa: CAITEQAPWSGNTIYF

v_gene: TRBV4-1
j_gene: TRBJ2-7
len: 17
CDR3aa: CASSQRSRQVRGYEQYF

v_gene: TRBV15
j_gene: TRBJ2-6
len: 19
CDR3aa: CATSRDNRALVSGANVLTF

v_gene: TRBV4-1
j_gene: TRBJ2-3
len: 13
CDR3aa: CASSQRATDTQYF

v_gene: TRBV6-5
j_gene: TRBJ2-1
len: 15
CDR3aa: CASSLTSARYNEQFF

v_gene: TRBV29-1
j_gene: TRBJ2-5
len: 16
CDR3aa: CSVESAGVGGRETQYF

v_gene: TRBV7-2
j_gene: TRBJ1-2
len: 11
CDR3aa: CASSLEGGYTF

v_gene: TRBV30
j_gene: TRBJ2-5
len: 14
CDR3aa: CAWSFGGGQETQYF

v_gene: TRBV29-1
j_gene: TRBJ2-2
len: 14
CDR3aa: CSVARDSLAGELFF

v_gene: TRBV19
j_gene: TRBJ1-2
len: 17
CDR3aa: CASSIGVGKDARYGYTF

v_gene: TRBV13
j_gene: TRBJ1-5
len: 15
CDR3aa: CASSATGKSNQPQHF

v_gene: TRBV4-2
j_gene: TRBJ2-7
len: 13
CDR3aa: CASSQDITYEQYF

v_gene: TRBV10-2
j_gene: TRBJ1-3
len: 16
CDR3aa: CASSESWGLDGNTIYF